These 16 T cell receptor beta chains came from one sample sequenced in a study of CD8+ T cells in alopecia areata. cDNA prepared by RNA extraction and subsequent reverse transcription served as the template for sequencing. The method was immunoSEQ multiplex PCR; TCRdb's version includes in-frame clones alone and lacks a portion of them. This table has approximately 200,000 clones, around 56% appearing once. Noted treatment: oral pan-JAK inhibitor, 5-10 mg twice daily. The sequencing used CD4+ T cells sorted from blood, collected at week 4, from a patient treated with tofacitinib. Receptor source: a human donor with alopecia areata.

The chain recombines TRBV29-1 with TRBJ1-2; weak D call: TRBD1 (6 bases). CDR1 is SQVTM and CDR2 is ANQGSEA in the germline V gene. This CDR3 contains 12 residues. V lost 6 bases and J 5 bases, leaving 13 bases between the germline ends. CDR3 loop: CSVGAGSYGYTF. CDR3 nucleotides: TGCAGCGTGGGGGCGGGAAGTTATGGCTACACCTTC.

The chain uses TRBV2 and TRBJ1-6, with a weak D call TRBD1 (5 bases). CDR1 SNHLY and CDR2 FYNNEI come from the germline V gene. V gave up 2 bases and J gave up 6 bases, with 11 bases separating them. The CDR3 has 15 amino acids. The CDR3 DNA reads as TGTGCCAGCAGTGAAATGGGGGGAACTAATTCACCCCTCCACTTT. Residues: CASSEMGGTNSPLHF.

In this sample, this clone turned up a few times. J is TRBJ1-6 and V is TRBV5-1; perhaps TRBD1 as D (5 bases). CDR1 is SGHRS, CDR2 YFSETQ, per germline. This CDR3 contains 15 residues. Trimming removed 4 bases from V and 9 bases from J, with 17 bases in between. The CDR3 coding sequence is TGCGCCAGCAGCGCCTCCGGGACCTCTGGTTCACCCCTCCACTTT. Protein: CASSASGTSGSPLHF. Full variable domain (missing parts from reference TRBV5-1 and TRBJ1-6): KAGVTQTPRYLIKTRGQQVTLSCSPISGHRSVSWYQQTPGQGLQFLFEYFSETQRNKGNFPGRFSGRQFSNSRSEMNVSTLELGDSALYLCASSASGTSGSPLHFGNGTRLTVT.

This clone was seen once. The CDR3 here is CSVGHHRGYTF. As DNA, the CDR3 is TGCAGCGTTGGACACCATAGGGGCTACACCTTC. The chain recombines TRBV29-1 with TRBJ1-2; D not resolved. Germline lookup yields CDR1 SQVTM and CDR2 ANQGSEA. V lost 4 bases and J 8 bases, leaving 11 bases between the germline ends. This CDR3 contains 11 residues.

Worth noting for this clone: Other nucleotide sequences in the sample specify the same CDR3. The gene calls are TRBV5-6 and TRBJ2-3, with D perhaps TRBD1 (6 bases). With 7 bases removed from V and 0 bases from J, the gap between germline ends came to 9 bases. The CDR3 extends over 13 amino acids. The germline gives CDR1 SGHDT, CDR2 YYEEEE. CDR3 coding DNA: TGTGCCAGCTCACAGGGTAGCACAGATACGCAGTATTTT. Amino acids: CASSQGSTDTQYF.

This clone was recorded once. The genes are TRBV6-5 and TRBJ2-4; the D gene is possibly TRBD2 (5 bases). In germline, CDR1 is MNHEY, CDR2 SVGAGI. The germline V and J ends were trimmed by 0 bases and 7 bases, with 16 bases remaining between them. The CDR3 is 16 residues long. In DNA, the CDR3 is TGTGCCAGCAGTTACTCCCGGGATTCGCGGCGGAACATTCAGTACTTC. Its translation is CASSYSRDSRRNIQYF.

V gene TRBV30 combines with J gene TRBJ2-3, with 8 bases lining up with TRBD1. Germline V CDR1 and CDR2: GTSNPN, SVGIG (reference sequence). The CDR3 extends over 16 amino acids. Trimming took 0 bases from V and 2 from J; bases not matched to a gene: 7. The chain's CDR3 is CAWSVWQGAITDTQYF. The CDR3 coding sequence is TGTGCCTGGAGTGTATGGCAGGGGGCGATCACAGATACGCAGTATTTT.

The chain joins TRBV6-5 to TRBJ2-7, with 8 bases aligning to TRBD1. Trimming took 10 bases from V and 6 from J; bases not matched to a gene: 11. The CDR3 extends over 13 amino acids. CDR1 and CDR2 from the germline V gene are MNHEY and SVGAGI. The CDR3 DNA reads as TGTGCCACCGGGACAGGTGTGGGTAGCGAGCAGTACTTC. Translated, it gives CATGTGVGSEQYF.

V is TRBV7-9 and J is TRBJ1-1, with D unclear. The CDR3 is made up of 12 amino acids. CDR1 is SEHNR, CDR2 FQNEAQ, per germline (reference sequence). Trimming removed 5 bases from V and 8 bases from J, with 12 bases in between. The CDR3 reads CASSAARYEAFF. CDR3 DNA sequence: TGTGCCAGCAGCGCAGCCCGGTACGAAGCTTTCTTT.

This clone was counted a few times. The chain has TRBV10-3 and TRBJ2-1; D gene unclear. From germline, CDR1 is ENHRY and CDR2 SYGVKD. V was pared by 4 bases and J by 8 bases, with 9 bases between. The CDR3 consists of 12 residues. As DNA, the CDR3 is TGTGCCATCAGTGGACGTGAGCATGAGCAGTTCTTC. Amino acids: CAISGREHEQFF.

The CDR3 here is CASSFTGATNEKLFF. In DNA, the CDR3 is TGCGCCAGCAGCTTTACAGGGGCAACTAATGAAAAACTGTTTTTT. J is TRBJ1-4 and V is TRBV5-1; 7 bases agree with TRBD1. CDR3 size: 15 residues. CDR1 is SGHRS and CDR2 is YFSETQ in the germline V gene. The V and J ends lost 2 bases and 0 bases, in that order; junction bases with no gene match: 1.

V usage is TRBV6-5 and J usage is TRBJ2-7; no definite D call. V lost 4 bases and J lost 9, with 7 bases in between. CDR3 size: 10 residues. CDR1 MNHEY and CDR2 SVGAGI come from the germline V gene. The CDR3 is CASSSPGQYF. The DNA of the CDR3 is TGTGCCAGCAGTTCCCCAGGGCAGTACTTC.

The gene calls are TRBV18 and TRBJ2-7, with TRBD1 matching 7 bases. Trimming cost V 5 bases and J 7 bases; bases outside gene matches: 11. This CDR3 is 14 amino acids long. From germline, CDR1 is KGHSH and CDR2 LQKENI. The CDR3 DNA reads as TGTGCCAGCTCATCCTTGGACAGGTTCGGGGAGCAGTACTTC. Translated: CASSSLDRFGEQYF.

Here the CDR3 reads CASSTGQPNTGELFF. In DNA, the CDR3 is TGTGCCAGCAGCACGGGACAGCCAAACACCGGGGAGCTGTTTTTT. The chain carries TRBV7-2 and TRBJ2-2; 7 bases map to TRBD1. V lost 5 bases to trimming and J lost 2 bases; unmatched junction nucleotides: 5. The CDR3 extends over 15 amino acids. CDR1 is SGHTA, CDR2 FQGNSA, per germline.

The chain recombines TRBV29-1 with TRBJ2-7; 7 bases are shared with TRBD2. Germline V gene sequence: CDR1 SQVTM, CDR2 ANQGSEA. The CDR3 runs to 14 residues. V lost 5 bases and J lost 1; bases outside the gene matches: 8. The CDR3 sequence is CSVCLYGGSYEQYF. As DNA, the CDR3 is TGCAGCGTTTGTTTGTACGGGGGGTCCTACGAGCAGTACTTC.

This clone was seen a handful of times. The chain employs TRBV18 and TRBJ2-5; D might be TRBD1 or TRBD2, each matching 6 bases. V was trimmed by 3 bases and J by 2 bases, leaving 16 bases between them. Germline CDR1 and CDR2: KGHSH and LQKENI. CDR3 length: 16 amino acids. The CDR3 coding sequence is TGTGCCAGCTCACCTACTACGGGGGCGCTTCAAGAGACCCAGTACTTC. Translating it yields CASSPTTGALQETQYF.